The source of this T cell receptor beta chain is a study of T cells of healthy individuals. The CDR3 has 15 residues. V dropped 6 bases and J dropped 2 bases, with 13 bases sitting between them. Germline loops: CDR1 MNHEY, CDR2 SVGAGI. TCRdb reanalysed the 5' RACE reads using MiXCR and keeps one entry per CDR3 protein. The data contain 60,000 to 80,000 distinct CDR3 sequences, about 17% of them singletons. The chain joins TRBV6-5 to TRBJ1-4; no clear D. This receptor was obtained from a human donor in good health. The CDR3 nucleotides are TGTGCCAGCAGCCGCGCAGGCCGGACTAATGAAAAACTGTTTTTT. Protein product: CASSRAGRTNEKLFF.